This TCR beta chain was identified during a study of blood T cells in healthy people across ages. Primers used in a second PCR of roughly 6 to 11 cycles were a sample-barcoded 5' primer and a J-beta primer mix. TCRdb reprocessed the 5' RACE reads with MiXCR, giving one entry per CDR3 protein. The repertoire includes roughly 680,000 distinct CDR3 sequences, roughly 21% of them detected once, and 3.5% to 4% sits in the top ten. Aged about 6 to 95, donors were systemically healthy Caucasians from Russia. CDR3 size: 15 residues. The germline gives CDR1 LGHNA, CDR2 YNFKEQ. V was clipped by 0 bases and J by 1 base, with 10 bases between them.

The sequenced sample consisted of blood. The genes are TRBV4-2 and TRBJ2-7; possible D gene TRBD2, 5 bases. This clonotype was sampled from a man aged 65 to 79 in good health. CDR3 DNA: TGTGCCAGCAGCCAAGATGAGGGAGTGTCCTACGAGCAGTACTTC. This translates into CASSQDEGVSYEQYF.